This TCR beta chain was sequenced in a study of T cell responses to AZD1222 COVID-19 vaccine. Notes on the study in general: Among spike-specific TCRs, nearly half reportedly target unmutated variant regions. CD4 TCRs linked to vaccination spanned spike, dominating at 160-218 and 743-854.

The CDR3 contains 17 residues. From germline, CDR1 is SGDLS and CDR2 YYNGEE. V lost 4 bases to trimming and J lost 0 bases, with 19 bases between them. Worth noting for this clone: What it recognizes is unknown.

The assay was immunoSEQ multiplex PCR, and TCRdb's table has in-frame clones only and misses some. The sample holds roughly 130,000 clones; about 90% are singletons and the top ten take approximately 7%. The gene calls are TRBV9 and TRBJ1-1; D gene uncertain. The receptor was derived from an adult in good health. Sequencing used peripheral blood, obtained on day 0 of AZD1222 vaccination. In DNA form, the CDR3 reads TGTGCCAGCAGCCGCGGAGGGTTCGAGGGTGTGAACACTGAAGCTTTCTTT. Translation gives CASSRGGFEGVNTEAFF. Full variable domain (remainder filled in from reference TRBV9 and TRBJ1-1): DSGVTQTPKHLITATGQRVTLRCSPRSGDLSVYWYQQSLDQGLQFLIQYYNGEERAKGNILERFSAQQFPDLHSELNLSSLELGDSALYFCASSRGGFEGVNTEAFFGQGTRLTVV.